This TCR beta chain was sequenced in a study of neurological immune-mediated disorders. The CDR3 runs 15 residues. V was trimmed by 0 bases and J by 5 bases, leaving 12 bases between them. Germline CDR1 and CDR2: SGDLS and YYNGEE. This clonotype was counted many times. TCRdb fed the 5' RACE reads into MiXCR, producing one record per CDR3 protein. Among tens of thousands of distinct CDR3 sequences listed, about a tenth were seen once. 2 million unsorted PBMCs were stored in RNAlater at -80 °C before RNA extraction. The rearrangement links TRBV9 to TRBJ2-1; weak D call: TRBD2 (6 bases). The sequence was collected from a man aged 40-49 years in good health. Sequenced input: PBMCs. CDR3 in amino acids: CASSVGASEDNEQFF. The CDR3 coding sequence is TGTGCCAGCAGCGTAGGGGCTAGCGAGGACAATGAGCAGTTCTTC.